A single T cell receptor (beta chain) is shown here with its context. Its target antigen remains unknown. The library was built by means of the immunoSEQ multiplex PCR assay. For the multiplex PCR, a mixture combining 60 forward primers for TCR Vbeta segments and 13 reverse primers for TCR Jbeta segments was used. A multiplex PCR assay on genomic DNA amplified the CDR3 region of rearranged TCR beta genes. Amplified TCR beta libraries were sequenced as 87-base-pair reads on the Illumina HiSeq System. The paper's processing steps were these. In a later analysis, tens of millions of unique TCR beta chains were counted across the roughly 670 repertoires, and about 9.9 million of these chains were shared by at least two donors. Raw reads were error-corrected and collapsed into unique sequences with a nearest-neighbor algorithm that merged closely related sequences to remove PCR and sequencing errors. CDR3 sequences were aligned to IMGT reference sequences to assign V, D and J gene segments. Each retained sequence needed at least a six-nucleotide match to both a V gene segment and a J gene segment. A rearrangement counted as productive if the CDR3 had no stop codons and remained in frame with V and J, and every other rearrangement counted as non-productive. Following IMGT convention, CDR3 was defined as the stretch from the second conserved V-encoded cysteine up to the conserved J-encoded phenylalanine. The earlier analysis of about 530 of the donors excluded any sequence lacking an unambiguous match to a single V gene segment. In an earlier analysis of approximately 560 of the donors, a V segment was called functional when productive rearrangements were above 56.7%, and segregating when the standard deviation between donors exceeded 5%. A statistical classification framework was built for diagnosing cytomegalovirus status from the catalog of TCR beta chain sequences. A later analysis assigned V and J genes by comparing TCR nucleotide sequences with IMGT/GENE-DB human TR gene sequences. A later analysis assigned CDR3 sequences and most-parsimonious VDJ recombination scenarios with the TCRdist pipeline. In a later analysis, each TCR beta chain was defined by its CDR3 amino acid sequence together with its V-gene family, and reads lacking a unique V-gene family were excluded. A later analysis removed roughly 590 highly shared, low-generation-probability nucleotide sequences to deal with suspected cross-contamination and a sequencing artifact. In a later analysis, a clonal expansion index was calculated for each public chain from normalized within-repertoire ranks of inferred template counts. In a later analysis, generation probabilities were computed using a VDJ recombination model fitted to out-of-frame rearrangements, and the results were checked against IGoR. Hypergeometric tests were used in a later analysis to score TCR-TCR, TCR-HLA and TCR-CMV co-occurrence, with a repertoire-size bias correction applied to the TCR pairs. In a later analysis, false discovery rates were estimated by permuting HLA or CMV assignments 20 times. In a later analysis, co-occurring TCRs were grouped with DBSCAN, and TCRdist sequence similarity was added when clustering was performed within HLA-allele-positive subsets. For co-occurrence clustering, repertoires with fewer than 30,000 or more than 120,000 public chains were excluded, along with 5 or 6 repertoires with anomalous nucleotide sharing. The clones in this table, taken by TCRdb from immuneACCESS, are in-frame only. Not every clone is retained; where verified, under half of the shortfall comes from an unresolved V gene, and the cause of the rest is unknown. Clone size and V and J calls were adopted from that table, with D and trimming inferred from the DNA. The sample's table covers around 70,000 clones. The top ten clonotypes cover 4.5% to 6.5% of the sample.

The germline V gene gives CDR1 as MNHNS and CDR2 as SASEGT. V was cut back by 0 bases and J by 1 base, leaving a gap of 12 bases between them. The CDR3 contains 16 residues, cysteine and phenylalanine counted. Only the CDR3 DNA is retained, 48 bases long and in frame from the first base. This record belongs to a study of cytomegalovirus exposure and HLA in healthy donors (dated by TCRdb to the late 2010s). For the wider study: According to an earlier analysis of several hundred of the donors, about 179 million T cells yielded some 110 million unique TCR beta sequences and 276 Gb of sequence data. Approximately 300 gigabases of sequencing data and around 88 million unique TCR sequences made up an early release that covered 500 to 650 HLA-typed donors. Among the roughly 430 genotyped donors, around 81% belonged to the genetic ancestry cluster associated with self-reported Caucasian donors. The study was designed to test whether signatures of past pathogen exposure could be identified by cataloging public T cell receptors. The T cell repertoires of under 750 subjects were profiled by immunosequencing and related to cytomegalovirus serostatus. Besides the first cohort of 500 to 700 subjects, a separate validation cohort made up of 120 different subjects was used. To predict cytomegalovirus infection status, the study combined high-throughput TCR immunosequencing, statistical association of individual TCRs with disease status, and machine learning. To study patterns of TCR occurrence, a later analysis re-analyzed previously published TCR beta repertoires from around 670 donors and added high-resolution HLA genotyping. In the later analysis, no new phenotypic data were used to find candidate immune exposures; instead, reliance was placed on TCR beta sequences and their occurrence across donors. In an earlier analysis of 587 of the donors, high-throughput TCR beta sequencing was used to judge whether each TCR beta V gene segment behaved as functional or pseudogenic. Alongside the repertoire data, information on donor age, sex, ethnicity and CMV serostatus was compiled. A later genetic analysis took genome-wide SNP genotypes for 398 of the 666 donors and used that subset as a discovery cohort. Every repertoire in the discovery cohort had been generated on one and the same sequencing platform. HLA typing included class I and class II loci at four-digit resolution. Typing coverage varied by locus: roughly 620-630 donors for A, B, C, DRB1 and DQB1; approximately 500 for DQA1; about 590 for DPA1; approximately 470 for DPB1. Four or five DR-DQ haplotypes were handled as single units for association and clustering because linkage in the cohort was strong. Among 300 to 500 genotyped donors of the cohort, an average of roughly 230,000 unique TCR beta nucleotide sequences was sequenced per donor, of which 15% to 20% were non-productive. Here is what the overall study found, with its caveats: Compared with the approximately 670-donor mean, donors in an Asian-associated ancestry cluster had fewer N-insertions in productive TCRs, according to a later genetic analysis. Strong co-occurrence of HLA alleles, especially DR and DQ, made assigning TCR associations to individual alleles difficult. Because HLA typing was unavailable for some donors at each locus, only the typed subset was used in association tests. According to a later analysis, most CMV-associated TCR beta chains appeared to be HLA-restricted, and the HLA associations seemed to be driven largely by CMV exposure. Some IMGT-functional V segments, including TRBV6-2 and TRBV6-3, could not be distinguished by the 87-base-pair reads and were therefore excluded. Immune exposure information for the cohort was limited to CMV serostatus. The presence/absence analyses assumed that sequencing depth was roughly uniform across donors, and that assumption may not be true. In a later genetic analysis, a missense DCLRE1C variant was associated with V-gene and J-gene trimming of TCR beta chains, and the association was replicated in an independent cohort. Broadly in line with IMGT annotations, most TCR beta V segments showed up in productive rearrangements about 90% or about 30% of the time in an earlier analysis of several hundred of the donors. In a later analysis, HLA-associated TCR beta chains showed more clonal expansion and lower generation probabilities than non-associated chains that were equally common. Most TCR sequences were observed very rarely across donors, whereas some public TCRs were present in many individuals. A further reported finding was that TCR beta sequences accurately predicted the HLA-A and HLA-B alleles for most subjects in the first cohort. The sequencing pipeline was judged likely to have produced a cluster of highly shared sequence variants as a technical artifact. According to a later analysis, TCR association rates differed among HLA loci, with DRB1 alleles showing the most associated TCRs and HLA-C alleles showing the fewest. The authors suggested that the approach could potentially be extended to other disease states and immunological phenotypes. The classifier was reported to diagnose cytomegalovirus status with high specificity and sensitivity in both the original and validation cohorts. Several of the top co-occurrence clusters appeared to be linked to parvovirus B19, influenza, CMV and Epstein-Barr virus, according to a later analysis. A later analysis associated about 17,000 TCR beta sequences with specific HLA alleles at a false discovery rate of 0.05. Correlated functional status among segregating V segments might reflect linkage disequilibrium, but an unknown experimental factor could not be ruled out. In vitro tests confirmed that three of the cytomegalovirus-associated TCR beta chains recognize cytomegalovirus antigens. About 17 rarely observed V segments, including chromosome 9 orphons, were excluded from the earlier analysis of approximately 600 of the donors because counts were too low. In this cohort, only TCR beta chains were sequenced, and detectable features were limited by the absence of alpha or paired-chain data. The study gave a list of about 150 TCR beta chains associated with cytomegalovirus.

The cohort was made up of approximately 670 healthy bone marrow donors. At the time of sampling, all cohort members were nominally healthy, though unrecorded immune exposures were likely present. The donor tested CMV seropositive, placing the donor among the 250 to 350 seropositive members of the cohort. A peripheral blood sample was provided by each donor, and peripheral blood mononuclear cells were used for TCR beta sequencing. The Qiagen DNeasy Blood Extraction Kit was used to extract genomic DNA from the blood cell samples. In this chain, TRBV6-1 is recombined with TRBJ1-1; the D gene is possibly TRBD1, with 5 bases matching. The sequencing sample was made of PBMCs. The TCR was taken from a woman between 40 and 50 years old in good health and CMV-seropositive. In nucleotides, the sequence is TGTGCCAGCAGTGAAGCGCTGAACAGGCGGAACACTGAAGCTTTCTTT. Translation gives CASSEALNRRNTEAFF.